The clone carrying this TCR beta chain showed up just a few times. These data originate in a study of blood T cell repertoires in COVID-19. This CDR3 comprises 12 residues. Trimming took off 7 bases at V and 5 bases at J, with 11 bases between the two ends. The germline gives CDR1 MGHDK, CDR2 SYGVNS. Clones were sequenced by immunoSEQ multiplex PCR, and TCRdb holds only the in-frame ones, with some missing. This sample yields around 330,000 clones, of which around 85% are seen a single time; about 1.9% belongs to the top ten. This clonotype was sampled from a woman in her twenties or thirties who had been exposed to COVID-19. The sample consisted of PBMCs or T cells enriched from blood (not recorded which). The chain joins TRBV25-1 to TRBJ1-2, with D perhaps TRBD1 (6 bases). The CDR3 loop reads CASKGHPYGYTF. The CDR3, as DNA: TGTGCCAGCAAGGGACACCCGTATGGCTACACCTTC.